The rows below give T cell receptor beta chains drawn from one sample of a study of blood T cell repertoires in COVID-19. Repertoires were generated with immunoSEQ multiplex PCR, while TCRdb's copy carries only in-frame clones and drops some. Seen here are fewer than 130,000 clones, about 88% observed once, and the top ten hold under 2.5%. The source material was peripheral blood. The receptors shown here come from a human donor in a cohort sampled during active COVID-19. Both conserved end residues are part of each CDR3. D genes are given only for firm matches. Expanded clones are given a class, and other clones once, few, many or no size at all.

V: TRBV5-4
D: NA
J: TRBJ1-2
size: NA
CDR3: CASSLGQTDYGYTF
DNA: TGTGCCAGCAGCTTGGGACAGACCGACTATGGCTACACCTTC

V: TRBV11-2
D: TRBD2
J: TRBJ2-7
size: once
CDR3: CASSLGVAGVYEQYF
DNA: TGTGCCAGCAGCTTAGGGGTCGCGGGAGTCTACGAGCAGTACTTC

V: TRBV6-5
D: NA
J: TRBJ1-2
size: NA
CDR3: CASRAGTNNYGYTF
DNA: TGTGCCAGCAGGGCCGGGACAAATAACTATGGCTACACCTTC

V: TRBV19
D: NA
J: TRBJ1-5
size: NA
CDR3: CASQHQGYSNQPQHF
DNA: TGTGCCAGTCAACATCAGGGATATAGCAATCAGCCCCAGCATTTT

V: TRBV3-1/TRBV3-2
D: TRBD2
J: TRBJ2-2
size: NA
CDR3: CASSSTSAGELFF
DNA: TGTGCCAGCAGCTCGACTAGCGCCGGGGAGCTGTTTTTT

V: TRBV19
D: TRBD2
J: TRBJ2-7
size: NA
CDR3: CASSILSGGPYEQYF
DNA: TGTGCCAGTAGTATCCTTAGCGGGGGACCCTACGAGCAGTACTTC

V: TRBV24-1
D: TRBD2
J: TRBJ2-1
size: NA
CDR3: CATSDPTSGGFFGQFF
DNA: TGTGCCACCAGTGACCCGACTAGCGGGGGGTTTTTCGGGCAGTTCTTC

V: TRBV27
D: NA
J: TRBJ2-1
size: NA
CDR3: CASSDPGGPNEQFF
DNA: TGTGCCAGCAGTGACCCCGGCGGTCCCAATGAGCAGTTCTTC

V: TRBV19
D: NA
J: TRBJ2-5
size: many
CDR3: CASSIGTTPETQYF
DNA: TGTGCCAGTAGTATCGGGACAACTCCAGAGACCCAGTACTTC

V: TRBV11-3
D: NA
J: TRBJ2-6
size: NA
CDR3: CASSPSTGSGANVLTF
DNA: TGTGCCAGCAGCCCAAGCACGGGGTCTGGGGCCAACGTCCTGACTTTC

V: TRBV3-1/TRBV3-2
D: NA
J: TRBJ2-7
size: once
CDR3: CASSQAGGRGEQYF
DNA: TGTGCCAGCAGCCAAGCCGGGGGGCGGGGCGAGCAGTACTTC

V: TRBV7-2
D: NA
J: TRBJ1-4
size: NA
CDR3: CASSGRIGEKLFF
DNA: TGTGCCAGCAGCGGGCGAATAGGAGAAAAACTGTTTTTT

V: TRBV6-5
D: TRBD1
J: TRBJ1-2
size: NA
CDR3: CASSQGGRLNYGYTF
DNA: TGTGCCAGCAGTCAGGGGGGACGTCTCAACTATGGCTACACCTTC

V: TRBV15
D: TRBD2
J: TRBJ2-3
size: NA
CDR3: CATNPLAGTTDTQYF
DNA: TGTGCCACCAACCCCCTAGCGGGCACCACAGATACGCAGTATTTT

V: TRBV7-2
D: NA
J: TRBJ2-5
size: NA
CDR3: CASSLNTGGGETQYF
DNA: TGTGCCAGCAGCTTAAATACAGGGGGGGGAGAGACCCAGTACTTC

V: TRBV7-8
D: NA
J: TRBJ2-7
size: once
CDR3: CASGHGGSGEQYF
DNA: TGTGCCAGTGGGCATGGGGGGAGTGGCGAGCAGTACTTC

V: TRBV18
D: TRBD2
J: TRBJ2-1
size: NA
CDR3: CASSPMASGSLFYSEQFF
DNA: TGTGCCAGCTCACCAATGGCTAGCGGGAGTCTGTTCTATAGTGAGCAGTTCTTC

V: TRBV3-1/TRBV3-2
D: TRBD1
J: TRBJ1-1
size: NA
CDR3: CASSQGDRGWVTEAFF
DNA: TGTGCCAGCAGCCAAGGGGACAGGGGTTGGGTCACTGAAGCTTTCTTT

V: TRBV2
D: NA
J: TRBJ1-6
size: NA
CDR3: CASSEVTVDSPLHF
DNA: TGTGCCAGCAGTGAAGTAACAGTGGATTCACCCCTCCACTTT

V: TRBV2
D: NA
J: TRBJ2-1
size: NA
CDR3: CASSEMGQIHNEQFF
DNA: TGTGCCAGCAGTGAAATGGGACAAATCCACAATGAGCAGTTCTTC

V: TRBV2
D: NA
J: TRBJ1-1
size: NA
CDR3: CASSDGTQLYTEAFF
DNA: TGTGCCAGCAGTGACGGGACACAACTATACACTGAAGCTTTCTTT

V: TRBV28
D: TRBD2
J: TRBJ2-2
size: NA
CDR3: CASSWTSDNTGELFF
DNA: TGTGCCAGCAGTTGGACTAGCGATAACACCGGGGAGCTGTTTTTT

V: TRBV28
D: NA
J: TRBJ1-6
size: NA
CDR3: CASSLGTGFSPLHF
DNA: TGTGCCAGCAGTTTAGGGACTGGTTTTTCACCCCTCCACTTT

V: TRBV27
D: NA
J: TRBJ2-2
size: NA
CDR3: CASSSNGELFF
DNA: TGTGCCAGCAGTTCTAACGGGGAGCTGTTTTTT

V: TRBV7-9
D: NA
J: TRBJ1-4
size: NA
CDR3: CASSLWSASSTRNEKLFF
DNA: TGTGCCAGCAGCTTATGGTCTGCCTCCTCAACACGTAATGAAAAACTGTTTTTT

V: TRBV9
D: TRBD2
J: TRBJ2-3
size: NA
CDR3: CASSVYGLADTDTQYF
DNA: TGTGCCAGCAGCGTCTATGGACTAGCGGACACAGATACGCAGTATTTT

V: TRBV29-1
D: TRBD1
J: TRBJ2-7
size: NA
CDR3: CSVPGQGGHEQYF
DNA: TGCAGCGTTCCGGGACAGGGGGGTCACGAGCAGTACTTC

V: TRBV6-5
D: NA
J: TRBJ2-2
size: NA
CDR3: CASRPGRFGELFF
DNA: TGTGCCAGCAGACCAGGGCGTTTCGGGGAGCTGTTTTTT

V: TRBV19
D: TRBD1
J: TRBJ1-1
size: NA
CDR3: CASSRTGVNTEAFF
DNA: TGTGCCAGTAGTCGGACAGGGGTGAACACTGAAGCTTTCTTT

V: TRBV15
D: TRBD1
J: TRBJ1-6
size: NA
CDR3: CATSRRTGSNSPLHF
DNA: TGTGCCACCAGCAGGAGGACAGGTTCTAATTCACCCCTCCACTTT

V: TRBV12-3/TRBV12-4
D: NA
J: TRBJ2-3
size: once
CDR3: CASRLRTDTQYF
DNA: TGTGCCAGCAGACTTCGCACAGATACGCAGTATTTT

V: TRBV28
D: NA
J: TRBJ1-2
size: NA
CDR3: CASSLPQYGYTF
DNA: TGTGCCAGCAGTTTGCCCCAGTATGGCTACACCTTC

V: TRBV24-1
D: TRBD1
J: TRBJ1-2
size: once
CDR3: CATSDNTGETLYGYTF
DNA: TGTGCCACCAGTGACAACACAGGGGAAACCCTCTATGGCTACACCTTC

V: TRBV28
D: NA
J: TRBJ1-2
size: NA
CDR3: CASSLDLTAYGYTF
DNA: TGTGCCAGCAGTTTAGACCTGACAGCCTATGGCTACACCTTC

V: TRBV7-2
D: NA
J: TRBJ2-7
size: NA
CDR3: CASSLGGTAIRAKLEQYF
DNA: TGTGCCAGCAGCTTAGGCGGGACTGCCATAAGGGCTAAACTCGAGCAGTACTTC

V: TRBV7-9
D: TRBD2
J: TRBJ2-1
size: NA
CDR3: CASTEGLASNEQFF
DNA: TGTGCCAGCACTGAGGGACTAGCAAGTAATGAGCAGTTCTTC

V: TRBV18
D: TRBD1
J: TRBJ1-3
size: once
CDR3: CASSPIRAGGSGNTIYF
DNA: TGTGCCAGCTCACCTATCCGGGCAGGGGGCTCTGGAAACACCATATATTTT

V: TRBV7-9
D: NA
J: TRBJ1-3
size: few
CDR3: CASSFPGPNTIYF
DNA: TGTGCCAGCAGCTTCCCAGGCCCAAACACCATATATTTT

V: TRBV15
D: NA
J: TRBJ1-1
size: NA
CDR3: CATSSDISIDDTEAFF
DNA: TGTGCCACCAGCAGTGACATCAGTATAGATGACACTGAAGCTTTCTTT

V: TRBV6-6
D: TRBD2
J: TRBJ2-5
size: NA
CDR3: CASRPGGFEETQYF
DNA: TGTGCCAGCAGACCCGGGGGGTTCGAAGAGACCCAGTACTTC

V: TRBV9
D: TRBD2
J: TRBJ2-1
size: NA
CDR3: CASSVRLAGDAEQFF
DNA: TGTGCCAGCAGCGTTAGACTAGCGGGGGACGCTGAGCAGTTCTTC